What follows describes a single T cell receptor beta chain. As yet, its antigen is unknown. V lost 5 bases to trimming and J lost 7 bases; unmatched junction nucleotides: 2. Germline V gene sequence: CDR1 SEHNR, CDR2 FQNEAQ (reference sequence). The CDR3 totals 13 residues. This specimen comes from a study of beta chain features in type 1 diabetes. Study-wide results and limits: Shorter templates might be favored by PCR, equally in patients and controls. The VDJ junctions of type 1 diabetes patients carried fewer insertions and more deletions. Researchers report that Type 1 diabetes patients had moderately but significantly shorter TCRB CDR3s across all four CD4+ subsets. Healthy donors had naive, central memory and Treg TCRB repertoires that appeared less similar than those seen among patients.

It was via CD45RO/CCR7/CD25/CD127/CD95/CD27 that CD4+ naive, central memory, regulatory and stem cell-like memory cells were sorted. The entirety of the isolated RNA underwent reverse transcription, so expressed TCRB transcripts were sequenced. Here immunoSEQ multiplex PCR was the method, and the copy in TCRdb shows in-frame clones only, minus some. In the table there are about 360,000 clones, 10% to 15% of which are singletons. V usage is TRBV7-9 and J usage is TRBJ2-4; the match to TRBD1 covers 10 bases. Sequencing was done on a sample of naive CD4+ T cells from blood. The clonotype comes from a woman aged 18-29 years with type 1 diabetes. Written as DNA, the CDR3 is TGTGCCAGCAGCCAGGGACAGGGGAACATTCAGTACTTC. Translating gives CASSQGQGNIQYF.